This T cell receptor beta chain is drawn from a study of blood T cell repertoires in COVID-19. The length of the CDR3 is 15 residues. The J segment lost 6 bases and the V segment lost 3 bases, leaving 3 bases of the junction unmatched. CDR1 SGHNT and CDR2 YYREEE come from the germline V gene (reference sequence). Original data processing: Amplification of reference gene primers provided the estimated nucleated cell counts. Libraries were prepared by immunoSEQ multiplex PCR; TCRdb keeps only in-frame clonotypes and omits some of them. Clone size and V and J calls were adopted from that table, with D and trimming inferred from the DNA. The data show around 120,000 clones, less than 90% seen once.

The sequence came from an older man with acute or convalescent COVID-19. The chain carries TRBV5-4 and TRBJ2-1; 13 positions match TRBD2. Material: peripheral blood. Here the CDR3 reads CASSSRTSGGNEQFF. The CDR3 coding sequence is TGTGCCAGCAGCTCCCGGACTAGCGGGGGCAATGAGCAGTTCTTC.